This TCR beta chain emerged from a study of cytomegalovirus exposure and HLA in healthy donors. Turning to the study itself: An analysis done earlier identified more than 100 million unique TCR beta sequences from approximately 200 million T cells. Study-level results: The likely explanation for a cluster of highly shared sequence variants was sequencing artifact.

The PCR contained 60 Vbeta and 13 Jbeta primers. Assay: immunoSEQ multiplex PCR; the TCRdb copy retains only in-frame clones and omits some. The table includes some 130,000 clones, around 77% detected once. Comments on this clone: The antigen is unknown. Sequence at one end of the junction differs from germline and may be a read error.

This CDR3 region has 14 residues. Germline V gene data show CDR1 as SEHNR and CDR2 as FQNEAQ (reference sequence). Sequencing was done on a sample of PBMCs. This TCR was sampled from a man aged 25-45 years in good health and CMV-seronegative. This chain connects TRBV7-9 to TRBJ2-3; D remains ambiguous. The DNA for the CDR3 is TGTTCCAGCTTTCGCGGCACGAGCACAGATACGCAGTATTTT. Translated, it gives CSSFRGTSTDTQYF.